This is a list of T cell receptor beta chains from one sample in a study of vaccination and CD4 T cells after COVID-19. TCRdb reprocessed the PCR reads via MiXCR and lists one record per CDR3 protein. The sample lists roughly 17,000 distinct CDR3 sequences, around 75% seen once, with 16% in the top ten. These receptors lack a known antigen. Sequenced sample: CD4+ T cells from blood, cultured in vitro. The source is a human donor who had recovered from COVID-19. Both conserved end residues are trimmed from each CDR3. Each record gives: V gene, D gene, J gene, CDR3 protein. The D gene is left open where the match is weak.

TRBV28,.,TRBJ1-1,ASSQGPTEAF
TRBV11-2,TRBD1,TRBJ1-5,ASSPRRTGDGNQPQH
TRBV20-1,.,TRBJ1-5,SARALEADHSNQPQH
TRBV18,.,TRBJ2-3,ASSPLRGGTDTQY
TRBV7-9,TRBD2,TRBJ2-3,ASSLKRGSLPDTQY
TRBV7-9,.,TRBJ2-7,ASSLDGDAFEQY
TRBV15,.,TRBJ1-6,ATSRGRNSPLH
TRBV6-1,TRBD1,TRBJ2-2,ASRQGVDTGELF
TRBV28,.,TRBJ2-4,ASTGQNLAKNIQY
TRBV18,.,TRBJ1-1,ASRWTEKDTEAF